These 8 T cell receptor beta chains came from one sample sequenced in a study of shared T cell receptors in the human thymus. TCRdb keeps only in-frame clones here, not all; method: immunoSEQ multiplex PCR. The table includes 500,000 to 850,000 clones, about 87% detected once. A further study also used this sample, focusing on human thymus T cells.

The sample was thymocytes. The receptors originated from a boy younger than two with a congenital heart defect.

The chain employs TRBV19 and TRBJ2-5, with TRBD2 as a possible D gene (6 bases). V was shortened by 5 bases and J by 4 bases, with 20 bases between the two germline ends. In germline, CDR1 is LNHDA, CDR2 SQIVND (reference sequence). The CDR3 consists of 16 residues. In DNA, the CDR3 is TGTGCCAGTAGTGACACCGGGACTTGCCTGGGAGAGACCCAGTACTTC. Protein sequence: CASSDTGTCLGETQYF.

This chain connects TRBV25-1 to TRBJ1-1; 11 bases fit TRBD1. J lost 0 bases, V lost 4 bases, and 4 bases had no gene match. From germline, CDR1 is MGHDK and CDR2 SYGVNS. CDR3 length: 16 amino acids. The chain's CDR3 is CASSGWTGGLNTEAFF. CDR3 DNA: TGTGCCAGCAGTGGATGGACAGGGGGCCTGAACACTGAAGCTTTCTTT.

This chain joins TRBV27 and TRBJ2-3; 8 bases are shared with TRBD2. V was clipped by 5 bases and J by 5 bases; unmatched bases: 6. Per germline, CDR1 MNHEY and CDR2 SMNVEV (reference sequence). This CDR3 spans 14 amino acids. CDR3 bases: TGTGCCAGCAGTCCCGGGACTAGTTTAGATACGCAGTATTTT. This codes for CASSPGTSLDTQYF.

The rearrangement uses TRBV28 and TRBJ2-5, with D possibly TRBD2 on 6 matching bases. Between the trimmed V and J ends, which lost 1 base and 5 bases, there was a span of 8 bases. CDR3 size: 13 residues. Germline V CDR1 and CDR2: MDHEN, SYDVKM. The CDR3 region is CASSLFREETQYF. The CDR3, as DNA: TGTGCCAGCAGTTTATTCCGGGAGGAGACCCAGTACTTC. Full variable domain (remainder filled in from reference TRBV28 and TRBJ2-5): DVKVTQSSRYLVKRTGEKVFLECVQDMDHENMFWYRQDPGLGLRLIYFSYDVKMKEKGDIPEGYSVSREKKERFSLILESASTNQTSMYLCASSLFREETQYFGPGTRLLVL.

This clone was picked up one time. The rearrangement uses TRBV6-1 and TRBJ2-7; no reliable D call. Germline assignment: CDR1 MNHNS and CDR2 SASEGT. The germline V and J ends were trimmed by 8 bases and 2 bases, with 7 bases remaining between them. This CDR3 has 11 residues. CDR3 region: CASSRAYEQYF. DNA of the CDR3: TGTGCCAGCTCAAGAGCCTACGAGCAGTACTTC.

The rearrangement links TRBV10-2 to TRBJ2-7, with 7 bases fitting TRBD1. Germline CDR1 is WSHSY and CDR2 is SAAADI. J lost 3 bases, V lost 2 bases, and 4 bases had no gene match. The CDR3 spans 14 residues. The CDR3, as DNA: TGCGCCAGCAGTGAGGGCAGGGGGTTCTACGAGCAGTACTTC. It specifies CASSEGRGFYEQYF.

The chain carries TRBV14 and TRBJ2-1; TRBD2 aligns across 13 bases. The germline V gene encodes CDR1 SGHDN and CDR2 FVKESK. CDR3 length: 14 residues. V lost 4 bases and J lost 12; bases outside the gene matches: 6. The CDR3 spells CASSPGLAGSGQFF. In nucleotides, the CDR3 is TGTGCCAGCAGCCCGGGACTAGCGGGGTCGGGGCAGTTCTTC.

The chain joins TRBV7-9 to TRBJ2-3, with D maybe TRBD2 (6 bases). V was cut by 6 bases and J by 2 bases, with 15 bases left in between. The CDR3 sequence is 15 residues long. Per germline, CDR1 SEHNR and CDR2 FQNEAQ (reference sequence). The CDR3 sequence is CASRNALAPTDTQYF. The CDR3 bases are TGTGCCAGCAGGAACGCCCTAGCGCCCACAGATACGCAGTATTTT. The full variable domain, with the rest looked up from reference TRBV7-9 and TRBJ2-3, is DTGVSQNPRHKITKRGQNVTFRCDPISEHNRLYWYRQTLGQGPEFLTYFQNEAQLEKSRLLSDRFSAERPKGSFSTLEIQRTEQGDSAMYLCASRNALAPTDTQYFGPGTRLTVL.